This TCR beta chain was retrieved from a study of vaccination effects on CD4 cells after COVID-19 (dated by TCRdb to 2022 to 2024). At the level of the whole study: Across the study, the median time from the second dose to post-vaccine sampling was 72 days (range 14 to 241). In both COVID-19 convalescent patients and infection-naive vaccine recipients, the study compared SARS-CoV-2 spike-specific CD4+ TCR repertoires from before mRNA vaccination with those from after it. A total of ten to eleven COVID-19 convalescent patients and a few SARS-CoV-2-naive healthy vaccine recipients were included in the full study. In the study, cultures from other donors were sequenced using the Oncomine TCR Beta short-read assay on an Illumina iSeq 100. The investigation overall reported the following: At late post-vaccination timepoints, both infection-induced and vaccine-induced clones showed marked clonal contraction, consistent with waning T cell responses. Limitations of the study were the small number of convalescent patients and the absence of early post-infection timepoints. In healthy vaccine recipients, vaccine-induced clones were almost all SARS-CoV-2 mono-reactive, with only 1 of 255 cross-reactive with common cold coronaviruses.

In the ViraFEST assay, PBMC were stimulated with viral peptide pools, and TCR sequencing was then used to find antigen-specific CD4+ T cell clonotypes based on their expansion. After more than nine days of culture, CD4+ T cells were isolated with the EasySep CD4+ T cell isolation kit. Two doses of either the BNT162b2 or the mRNA-1273 mRNA SARS-CoV-2 vaccine were administered to participants. The absence of prior SARS-CoV-2 infection in healthy vaccine recipients was confirmed by negative nucleocapsid antibodies before and after vaccination. Each well held roughly 2 million PBMC cultured in IMDM containing around 5% human AB serum, around 10 IU/ml IL-2 and gentamicin, along with around 11 ug/ml peptides. Half of the culture medium was replaced with fresh IL-2-containing medium on days 3 and 7. Each peptide stimulation condition was cultured in triplicate wells unless otherwise noted. Using Ficoll-Paque Plus gradient centrifugation, PBMC were separated from whole blood and then either used fresh or cryopreserved at -140C. Overlapping peptide pools spanned the spike proteins of SARS-CoV-2 and the common cold coronaviruses HCoV-NL63, HCoV-OC43 and HCoV-229E. The QIAamp micro DNA kit was used to extract genomic DNA from the cultured CD4+ T cells.

The receptor library was made with the immunoSEQ multiplex PCR assay. DNA from the cultured and isolated CD4+ T cells underwent TCR beta CDR3 sequencing. For the original study's pipeline: Non-productive TCR sequences were discarded, and reads were trimmed to the CDR3 region, with only CDR3s of 7 or more amino acids retained. Antigen-specific clonotypes were identified using the MANAFEST web app by comparison of expansion in peptide wells against reference cultures. For clones to be considered positive, expansion at FDR<0.05 versus reference and all other wells, an odds ratio above 5, and a frequency above 0.1% in two replicate wells were required. A clonotype was called cross-reactive if it was significantly expanded both in SARS-CoV-2 spike wells and in at least one common cold coronavirus spike condition. CDR3 similarity was assessed by Levenshtein distance using the stringdist R package, and unrooted trees were constructed with ape in R 3.6.1. TCRdb retrieved this table from immuneACCESS and kept in-frame rearrangements only. Not all clones are present; in checked studies, unresolved V genes account for under half, and no reason is known for the remainder. For V, J and clone size, that table is used; D and trimming come from the DNA. The table for this sample lists about 30,000 clones; almost 75% of them were counted only once. More than 12% of the sample comes from the top ten.

CDR1 MGHRA and CDR2 YSYEKL were looked up in the germline V gene. Deletion took 1 base off V and 14 bases off J, with a span of 15 bases between the germline ends. The CDR3 spans 13 residues, from the cysteine through the phenylalanine. CDR3 DNA only is kept here, 39 bases in frame from base 1. About this clone: The antigen it binds to is not known. Base quality data are lacking; no much larger clone is found one base away.

The sequence joins TRBV4-1 to TRBJ2-1; the D gene remains uncertain. The starting material was CD4+ T cells from PBMCs cultured with HCoV-229E spike peptides, obtained after COVID-19 vaccination. What the cell subset or site label conveys for this sample: HCoV-229E spike overlapping peptide pool stimulation. This sequence was found in a human donor who received a COVID-19 vaccine. The DNA sequence is given as TGCGCCAGCAGCCAAGGGGCTGACCTGGGGAAGTTCTTC. Translated, this gives CASSQGADLGKFF.